This T cell receptor (beta chain) was identified in a study of blood T cell repertoires in COVID-19. In the study overall: COVID-19 samples from acute and convalescent phases originated in the United States, Italy and Spain. The cDNA or gDNA used as material had been derived from T cells, B-cell-depleted T cells, or PBMCs.

The V gene end was trimmed by 4 bases and the J gene end by 2 bases; junction bases not matched to a gene: 5. This CDR3 is built from 14 residues. Per germline, CDR1 SGHRS and CDR2 YFSETQ. As originally analysed: From reference gene primer amplification, estimates of nucleated cell counts were derived. Clones were read by immunoSEQ multiplex PCR, and TCRdb kept only the in-frame ones, dropping some. V and J calls and clone size are those listed in that table; D and trimming were worked out from the DNA. The sample carries a few hundred thousand clones, around 90% recorded once. The receptor comes from a man under 40 in a cohort exposed to, infected with or recovered from COVID-19 (not recorded which). The V and J genes are TRBV5-1 and TRBJ2-5; 7 bases are a match to TRBD1. The material sequenced was PBMCs or T cells enriched from blood (not recorded which). CDR3 region: CASSPGTVQETQYF. In nucleotides, the CDR3 is TGCGCCAGCAGCCCCGGGACAGTTCAAGAGACCCAGTACTTC.